The T cell receptor (beta chain) under discussion was sequenced for a study of T cell responses to AZD1222 COVID-19 vaccine. Overall study results and limits: The peak T cell response came first, and repertoires were sampled only after it. CD4 TCRs linked to vaccination spanned spike, dominating at 160-218 and 743-854. Most donors were white British, females outnumbered males, and clonal diversity was possibly underestimated. Among those given AZD1222, only 5 to 7 were seropositive at baseline.

Clones were sequenced by immunoSEQ multiplex PCR, and TCRdb holds only the in-frame ones, with some missing. The sample has more than 90,000 clones; around 89% are singletons. As regards this clone: The antigen is undetermined.

The TCR was taken from an adult who received the AZD1222 COVID-19 vaccine. Specimen: peripheral blood, collected 28 days after the second AZD1222 dose.

This chain's CDR3 is CASSSPDRGGEQYF. CDR3 bases: TGCGCCAGCAGCTCCCCGGACAGGGGAGGCGAGCAGTACTTC. The V gene is TRBV5-1, the J gene TRBJ2-7, with 9 nucleotides matching TRBD1. The V gene's germline CDR1 is SGHRS and CDR2 YFSETQ. The junction had 7 bases not matched to a gene; V was cut back by 3 bases and J by 6 bases. The CDR3 loop spans 14 amino acids.